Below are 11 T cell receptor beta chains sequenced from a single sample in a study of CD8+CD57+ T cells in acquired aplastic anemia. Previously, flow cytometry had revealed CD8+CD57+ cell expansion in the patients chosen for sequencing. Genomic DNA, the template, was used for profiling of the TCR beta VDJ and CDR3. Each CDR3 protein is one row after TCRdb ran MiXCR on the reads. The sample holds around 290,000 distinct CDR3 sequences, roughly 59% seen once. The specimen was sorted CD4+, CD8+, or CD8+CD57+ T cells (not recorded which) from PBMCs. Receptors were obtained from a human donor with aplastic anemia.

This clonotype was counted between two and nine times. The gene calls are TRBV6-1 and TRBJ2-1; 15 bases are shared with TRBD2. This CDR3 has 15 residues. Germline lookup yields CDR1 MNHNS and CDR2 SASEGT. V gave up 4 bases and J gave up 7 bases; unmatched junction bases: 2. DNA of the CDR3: TGTGCCAGCAGTGGGGGACTAGCGGGGGGAAATGAGCAGTTCTTC. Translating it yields CASSGGLAGGNEQFF.

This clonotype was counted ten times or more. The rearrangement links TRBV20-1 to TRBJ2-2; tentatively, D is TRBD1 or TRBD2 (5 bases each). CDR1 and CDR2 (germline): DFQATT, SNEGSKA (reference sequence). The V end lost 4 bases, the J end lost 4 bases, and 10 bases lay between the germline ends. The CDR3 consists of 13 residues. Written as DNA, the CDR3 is TGCAGTGCTACCCGGGACGCCACCGGGGAGCTGTTTTTT. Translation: CSATRDATGELFF.

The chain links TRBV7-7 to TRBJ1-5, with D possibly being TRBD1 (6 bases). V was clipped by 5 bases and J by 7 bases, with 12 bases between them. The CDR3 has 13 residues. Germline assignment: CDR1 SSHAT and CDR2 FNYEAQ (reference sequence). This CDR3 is CASSPTGGQPQHF. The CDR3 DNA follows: TGTGCCAGCAGCCCCACTGGGGGCCAGCCCCAGCATTTT.

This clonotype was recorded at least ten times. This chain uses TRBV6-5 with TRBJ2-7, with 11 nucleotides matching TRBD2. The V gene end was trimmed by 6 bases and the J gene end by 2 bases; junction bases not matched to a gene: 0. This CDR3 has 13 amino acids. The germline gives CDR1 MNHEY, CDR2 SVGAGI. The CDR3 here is CASRLAGAYEQYF. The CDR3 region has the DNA TGTGCCAGCAGACTAGCGGGGGCCTACGAGCAGTACTTC.

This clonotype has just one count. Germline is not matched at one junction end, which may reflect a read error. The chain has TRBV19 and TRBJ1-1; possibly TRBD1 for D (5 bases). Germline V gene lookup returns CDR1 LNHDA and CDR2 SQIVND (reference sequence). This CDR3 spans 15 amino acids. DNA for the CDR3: TGTGCCGGTAGTATAGGGGCAGGCCTGAACACTGAAGCTTTCTTT. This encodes CAGSIGAGLNTEAFF.

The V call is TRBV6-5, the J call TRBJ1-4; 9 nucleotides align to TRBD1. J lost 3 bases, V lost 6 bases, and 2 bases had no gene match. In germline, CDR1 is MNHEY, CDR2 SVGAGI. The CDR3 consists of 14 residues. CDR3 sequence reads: CASSWDRANEKLFF. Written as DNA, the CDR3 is TGTGCCAGCAGCTGGGACAGGGCTAATGAAAAACTGTTTTTT.

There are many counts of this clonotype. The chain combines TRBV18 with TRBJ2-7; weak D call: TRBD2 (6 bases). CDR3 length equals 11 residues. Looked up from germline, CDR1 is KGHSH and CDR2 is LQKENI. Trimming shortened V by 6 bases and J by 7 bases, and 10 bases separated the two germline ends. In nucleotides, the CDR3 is TGTGCCAGCTCCTACGCGGGAGAGCAGTACTTC. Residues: CASSYAGEQYF.

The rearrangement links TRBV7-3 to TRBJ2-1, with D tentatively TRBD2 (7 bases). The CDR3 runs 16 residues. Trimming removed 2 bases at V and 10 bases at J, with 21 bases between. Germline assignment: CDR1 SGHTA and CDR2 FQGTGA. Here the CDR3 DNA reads TGTGCCAGCAGCTTAGACGGGGGCGGGAGTGGTCGGGAGCAGTTCTTC. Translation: CASSLDGGGSGREQFF.

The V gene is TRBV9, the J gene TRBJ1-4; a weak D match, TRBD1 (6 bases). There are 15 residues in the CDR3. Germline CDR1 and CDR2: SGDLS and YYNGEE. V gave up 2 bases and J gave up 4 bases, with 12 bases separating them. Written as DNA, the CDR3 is TGTGCCAGCAGCGTTACCGGGACATATAATGAAAAACTGTTTTTT. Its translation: CASSVTGTYNEKLFF.

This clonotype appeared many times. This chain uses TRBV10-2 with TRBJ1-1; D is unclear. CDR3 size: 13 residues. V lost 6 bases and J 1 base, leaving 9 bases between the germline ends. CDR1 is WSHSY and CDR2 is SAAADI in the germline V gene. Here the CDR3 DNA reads TGCGCCAGCAGCTCGCAGAAGAACACTGAAGCTTTCTTT. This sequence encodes CASSSQKNTEAFF.

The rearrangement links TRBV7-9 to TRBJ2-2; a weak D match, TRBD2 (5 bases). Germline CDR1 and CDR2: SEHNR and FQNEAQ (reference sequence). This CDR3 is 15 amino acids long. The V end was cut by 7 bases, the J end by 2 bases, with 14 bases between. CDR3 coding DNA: TGTGCCAGCAAAAAGGGCACGGGAAACACCGGGGAGCTGTTTTTT. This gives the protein CASKKGTGNTGELFF.